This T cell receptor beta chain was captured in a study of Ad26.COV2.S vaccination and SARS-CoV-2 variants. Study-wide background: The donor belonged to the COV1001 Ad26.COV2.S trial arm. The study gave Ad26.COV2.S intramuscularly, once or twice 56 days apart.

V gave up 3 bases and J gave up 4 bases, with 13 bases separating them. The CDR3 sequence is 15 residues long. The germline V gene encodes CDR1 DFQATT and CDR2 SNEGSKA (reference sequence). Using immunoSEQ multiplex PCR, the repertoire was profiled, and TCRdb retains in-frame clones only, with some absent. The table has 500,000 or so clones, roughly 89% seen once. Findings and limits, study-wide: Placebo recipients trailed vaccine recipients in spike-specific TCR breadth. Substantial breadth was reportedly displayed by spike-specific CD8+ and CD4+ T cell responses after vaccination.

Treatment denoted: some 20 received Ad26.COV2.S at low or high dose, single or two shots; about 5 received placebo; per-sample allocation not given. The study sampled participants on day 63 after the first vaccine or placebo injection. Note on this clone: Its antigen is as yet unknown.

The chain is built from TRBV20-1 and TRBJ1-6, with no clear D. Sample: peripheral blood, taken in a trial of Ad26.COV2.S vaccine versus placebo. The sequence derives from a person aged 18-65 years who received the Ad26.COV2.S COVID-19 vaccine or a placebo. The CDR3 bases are TGCAGTGCTAGTCCAGAGAAGGGTTATAATTCACCCCTCCACTTT. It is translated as CSASPEKGYNSPLHF.